The source of this TCR beta chain is a study of Ad26.COV2.S vaccination and SARS-CoV-2 variants (dated by TCRdb to the early 2020s). Regarding the complete study: Donors in the vaccine arm were drawn from COV1001, a multicentre, randomized, double-blind, placebo-controlled phase I-IIa trial testing Ad26.COV2.S in healthy adults. Ad26.COV2.S was given intramuscularly at 5x10^10 or 1x10^11 viral particles, as a single shot or as two shots 56 days apart. TCRbeta repertoire sequencing served as the tool for gauging how specific and how broad the SARS-CoV-2-reactive T cell receptors were following Ad26.COV2.S vaccination. A total of around 32 samples were included in the TCR-sequenced set, comprising 19 Ad26.COV2.S vaccine recipients, 5 placebo recipients and 8 SARS-CoV-2 convalescent individuals. Trial participants were randomized into five groups of five: low-dose or high-dose Ad26.COV2.S given once or twice, or placebo on both occasions. Throughout the experiments and outcome assessment, investigators stayed blinded to trial group allocation. What the authors observed across the whole study: The authors noted that total T cell responses may have been underestimated by the TCR breadth and depth analyses. Comparing responses between vaccine doses or regimens was not something the study was powered to do. Substantial breadth of spike-specific CD8+ and CD4+ T cell responses was reported after vaccination. Spike-specific TCR breadth was higher in Ad26.COV2.S recipients than in placebo recipients (P = 0.0014). Vaccine and placebo recipients had similar non-spike TCR breadth, a finding consistent with the vaccine containing only spike.

Comments on this clone: It has no known antigen specificity. Within one base of it there is no much larger clone, and no base qualities were kept.

What this sample's treatment or condition label stands for: some 19 received Ad26.COV2.S at low or high dose, single or two shots; 5 received placebo; per-sample allocation not given. Repertoires of vaccine and placebo recipients were sequenced from samples collected on day 63 after the first injection. In Cohort 1b, about 25 adults aged 18-55 years were enrolled at a single site in Boston, USA, between 29 July and 7 August 2020. Ad26.COV2.S consisted of a replication-incompetent adenovirus type 26 vector by which a prefusion-stabilized SARS-CoV-2 spike protein from the original Wuhan strain was expressed. TCRbeta CDR3 regions were sequenced with the immunoSEQ Assay. After extraction, genomic DNA underwent amplification by bias-controlled multiplex PCR, followed by high-throughput sequencing. The source study handled its data this way. To quantify the absolute abundance of each unique TCRbeta CDR3 region, sequences were collapsed and filtered. T cell fraction was estimated by normalizing TCRbeta template counts to usable DNA, with usable DNA measured through amplification of reference genes found in all nucleated cells. Repertoire TCRs were annotated as SARS-CoV-2-specific when V gene, CDR3 amino acid sequence and J gene were exactly matched to a known reactive TCR set. The reference SARS-CoV-2 TCR set came from MIRA and was filtered for enrichment in COVID-19-positive ImmuneCODE repertoires, removing public or cross-reactive TCRs. Using the MIRA antigens, annotated TCRs were further analysed by specific ORF or by position within an ORF. Breadth was defined as the number of annotated unique rearrangements divided by the total number of unique productive rearrangements, and depth was defined as the summed frequency of the annotated unique rearrangements. Two-sided Wilcoxon rank-sum tests were applied when comparing TCR breadth between groups. TCRdb re-hosts the immuneACCESS table, in-frame sequences only. Its copies lack some clones; in the studies checked, an unresolved V gene accounts for under half of them, and the cause for the rest is not known. D and trimming come from the DNA, and the V and J calls and clone size come from that table. For this sample the table gives 350,000 to 400,000 clones, of which about nine tenths were detected only once. The top ten clonotypes cover 1.5% to 2% of the sample.

The CDR3 holds 13 amino acids from the cysteine to the phenylalanine. The retained sequence is limited to the CDR3, 39 bases, with the frame set at the first base. Between the V and J ends, shortened by 6 bases and 8 bases respectively, the junction contains 14 bases. As encoded in the germline V gene (reference sequence), CDR1 is MNHNY while CDR2 is SVGAGI. The chain is encoded by TRBV6-6 joined to TRBJ2-1; the D gene cannot be named for sure. This clonotype originated in a person aged 18-60 years who received the Ad26.COV2.S COVID-19 vaccine or a placebo. Sequences were derived from peripheral blood, sampled in a trial of Ad26.COV2.S vaccine versus placebo. The nucleotide sequence reads TGTGCCAGCAGCCCCAACCGTGGGCATGAGCAGTTCTTC. Its protein product is CASSPNRGHEQFF.